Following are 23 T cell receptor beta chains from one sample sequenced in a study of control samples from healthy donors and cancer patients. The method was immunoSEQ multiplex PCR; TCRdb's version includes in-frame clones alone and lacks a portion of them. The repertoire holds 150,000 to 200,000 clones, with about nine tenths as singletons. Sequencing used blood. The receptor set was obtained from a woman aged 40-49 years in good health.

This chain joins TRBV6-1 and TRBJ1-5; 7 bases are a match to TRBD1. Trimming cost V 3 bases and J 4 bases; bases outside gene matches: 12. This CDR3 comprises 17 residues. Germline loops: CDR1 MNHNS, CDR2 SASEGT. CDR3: CASSEVAGGGLNQPQHF. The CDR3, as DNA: TGTGCCAGCAGTGAGGTCGCAGGAGGGGGCTTAAATCAGCCCCAGCATTTT.

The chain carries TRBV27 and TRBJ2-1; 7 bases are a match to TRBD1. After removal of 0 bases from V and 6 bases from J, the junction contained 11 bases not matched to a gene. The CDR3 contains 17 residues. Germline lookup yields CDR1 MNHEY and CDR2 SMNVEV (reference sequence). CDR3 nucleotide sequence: TGTGCCAGCAGTTTATCCCCCTTGAGGGGGCGGTCCAATGAGCAGTTCTTC. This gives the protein CASSLSPLRGRSNEQFF.

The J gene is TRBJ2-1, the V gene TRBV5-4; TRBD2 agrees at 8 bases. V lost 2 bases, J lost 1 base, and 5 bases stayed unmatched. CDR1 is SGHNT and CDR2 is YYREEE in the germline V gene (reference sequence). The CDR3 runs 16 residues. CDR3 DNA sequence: TGTGCCAGCAGCTTACCCCGGGGGGGATCCTACAATGAGCAGTTCTTC. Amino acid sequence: CASSLPRGGSYNEQFF.

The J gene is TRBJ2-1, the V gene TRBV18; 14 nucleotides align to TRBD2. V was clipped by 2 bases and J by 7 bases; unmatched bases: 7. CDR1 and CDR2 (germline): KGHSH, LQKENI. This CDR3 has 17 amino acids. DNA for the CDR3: TGTGCCAGCTCACCAGATCCCGGGACTAGCGGGGGAAATGAGCAGTTCTTC. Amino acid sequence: CASSPDPGTSGGNEQFF.

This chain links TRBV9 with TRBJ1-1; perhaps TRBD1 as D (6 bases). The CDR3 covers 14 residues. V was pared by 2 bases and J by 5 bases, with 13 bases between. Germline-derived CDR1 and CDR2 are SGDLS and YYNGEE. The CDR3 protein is CASSVKQGYTEAFF. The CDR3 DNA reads TGTGCCAGCAGCGTCAAACAGGGATATACTGAAGCTTTCTTT.

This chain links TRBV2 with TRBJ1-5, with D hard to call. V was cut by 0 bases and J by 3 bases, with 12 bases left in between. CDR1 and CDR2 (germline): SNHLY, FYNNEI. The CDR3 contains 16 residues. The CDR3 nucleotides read TGTGCCAGCAGTGAAGCCTTGGTTCTTATCAATCAGCCCCAGCATTTT. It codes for CASSEALVLINQPQHF.

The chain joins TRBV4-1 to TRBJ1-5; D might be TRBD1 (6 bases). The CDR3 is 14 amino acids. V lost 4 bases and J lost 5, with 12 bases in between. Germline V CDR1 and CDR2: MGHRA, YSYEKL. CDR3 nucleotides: TGCGCCAGCAGCCCTCAGGGGCCCTATCAGCCCCAGCATTTT. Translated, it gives CASSPQGPYQPQHF.

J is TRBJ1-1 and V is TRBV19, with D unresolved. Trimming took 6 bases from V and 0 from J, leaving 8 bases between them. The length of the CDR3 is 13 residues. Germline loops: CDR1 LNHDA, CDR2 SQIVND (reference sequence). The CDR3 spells CASSTVMNTEAFF. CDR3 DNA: TGTGCCAGTAGCACAGTGATGAACACTGAAGCTTTCTTT.

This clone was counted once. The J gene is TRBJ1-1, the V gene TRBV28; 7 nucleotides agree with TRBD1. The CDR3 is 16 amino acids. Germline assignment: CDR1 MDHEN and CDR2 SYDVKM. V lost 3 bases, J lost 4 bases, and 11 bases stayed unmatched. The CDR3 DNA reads TGTGCCAGCAGTTTGAGGGCAGGGGGAAAAGGCACTGAAGCTTTCTTT. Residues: CASSLRAGGKGTEAFF.

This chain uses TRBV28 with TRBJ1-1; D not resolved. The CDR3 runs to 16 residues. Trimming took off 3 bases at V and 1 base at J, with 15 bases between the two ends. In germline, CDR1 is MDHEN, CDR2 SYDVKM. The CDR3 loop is CASSFDSKSWNTEAFF. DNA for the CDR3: TGTGCCAGCAGTTTCGATAGTAAGAGTTGGAACACTGAAGCTTTCTTT. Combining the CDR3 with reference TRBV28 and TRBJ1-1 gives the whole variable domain DVKVTQSSRYLVKRTGEKVFLECVQDMDHENMFWYRQDPGLGLRLIYFSYDVKMKEKGDIPEGYSVSREKKERFSLILESASTNQTSMYLCASSFDSKSWNTEAFFGQGTRLTVV.

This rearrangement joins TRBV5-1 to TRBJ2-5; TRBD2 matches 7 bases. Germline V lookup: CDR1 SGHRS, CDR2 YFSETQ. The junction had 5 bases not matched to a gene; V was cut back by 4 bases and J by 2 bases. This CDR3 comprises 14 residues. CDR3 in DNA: TGCGCCAGCAGCCGGGAGGAGCTTCAAGAGACCCAGTACTTC. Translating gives CASSREELQETQYF.

CDR3: CASSVHRSNEKLFF. Here the CDR3 DNA reads TGTGCCAGCAGTGTCCATCGGAGTAATGAAAAACTGTTTTTT. V is TRBV2 and J is TRBJ1-4; no firm D call. V lost 4 bases and J lost 4, with 10 bases in between. This CDR3 contains 14 residues. CDR1 is SNHLY and CDR2 is FYNNEI in the germline V gene.

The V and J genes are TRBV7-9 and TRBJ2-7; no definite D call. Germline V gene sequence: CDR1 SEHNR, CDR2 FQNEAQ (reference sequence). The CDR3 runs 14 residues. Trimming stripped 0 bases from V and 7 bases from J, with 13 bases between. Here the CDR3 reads CASSLALSPGEQYF. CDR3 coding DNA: TGTGCCAGCAGCTTAGCGCTATCCCCAGGAGAGCAGTACTTC. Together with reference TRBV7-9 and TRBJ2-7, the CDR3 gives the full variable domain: DTGVSQNPRHKITKRGQNVTFRCDPISEHNRLYWYRQTLGQGPEFLTYFQNEAQLEKSRLLSDRFSAERPKGSFSTLEIQRTEQGDSAMYLCASSLALSPGEQYFGPGTRLTVT.

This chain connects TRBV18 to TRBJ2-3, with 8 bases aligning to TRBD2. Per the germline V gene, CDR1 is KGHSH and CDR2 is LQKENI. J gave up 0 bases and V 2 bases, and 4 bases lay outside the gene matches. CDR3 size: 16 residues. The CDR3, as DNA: TGTGCCAGCTCACCATTCGGGGGGGCCAGCACAGATACGCAGTATTTT. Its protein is CASSPFGGASTDTQYF.

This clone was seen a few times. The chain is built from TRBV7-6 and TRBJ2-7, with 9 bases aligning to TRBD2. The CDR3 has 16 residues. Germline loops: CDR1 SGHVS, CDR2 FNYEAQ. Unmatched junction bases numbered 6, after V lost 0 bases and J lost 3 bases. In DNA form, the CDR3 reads TGTGCCAGCAGCTTAGCGTTAGCGGGGGAGATCTACGAGCAGTACTTC. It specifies CASSLALAGEIYEQYF.

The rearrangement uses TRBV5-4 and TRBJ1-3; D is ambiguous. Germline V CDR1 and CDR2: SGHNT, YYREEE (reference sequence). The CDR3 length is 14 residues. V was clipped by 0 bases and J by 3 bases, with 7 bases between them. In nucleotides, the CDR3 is TGTGCCAGCAGCTTGGTGGGTAGTGGAAACACCATATATTTT. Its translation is CASSLVGSGNTIYF.

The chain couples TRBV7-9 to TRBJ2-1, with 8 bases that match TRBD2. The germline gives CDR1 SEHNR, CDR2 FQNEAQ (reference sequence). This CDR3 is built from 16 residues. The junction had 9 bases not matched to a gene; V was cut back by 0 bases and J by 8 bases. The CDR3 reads CASSLAVRGGYDEQFF. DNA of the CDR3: TGTGCCAGCAGCTTAGCCGTCCGCGGGGGGTACGATGAGCAGTTCTTC.

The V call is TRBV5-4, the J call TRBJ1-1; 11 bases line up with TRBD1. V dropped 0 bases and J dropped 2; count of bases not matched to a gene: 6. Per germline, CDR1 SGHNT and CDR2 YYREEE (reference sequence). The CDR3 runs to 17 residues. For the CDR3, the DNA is TGTGCCAGCAGCTTGGATCGGACAGGGGGCCCTAACACTGAAGCTTTCTTT. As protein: CASSLDRTGGPNTEAFF.

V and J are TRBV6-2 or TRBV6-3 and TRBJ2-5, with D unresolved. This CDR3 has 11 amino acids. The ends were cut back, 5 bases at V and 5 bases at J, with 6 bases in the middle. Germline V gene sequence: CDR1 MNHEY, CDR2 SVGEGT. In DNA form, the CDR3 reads TGTGCCAGCAGTCAGAGCGAGACCCAGTACTTC. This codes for CASSQSETQYF.

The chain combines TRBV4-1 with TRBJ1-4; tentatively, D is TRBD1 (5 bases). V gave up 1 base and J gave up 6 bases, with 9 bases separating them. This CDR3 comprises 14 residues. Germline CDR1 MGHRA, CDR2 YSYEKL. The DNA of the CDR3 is TGCGCCAGCAGCCAAGTGGGAGGGGATGAAAAACTGTTTTTT. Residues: CASSQVGGDEKLFF.

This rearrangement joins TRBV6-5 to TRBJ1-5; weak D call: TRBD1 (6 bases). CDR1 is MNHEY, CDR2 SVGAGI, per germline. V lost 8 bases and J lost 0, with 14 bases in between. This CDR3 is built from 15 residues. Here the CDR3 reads CASSGQSNSNQPQHF. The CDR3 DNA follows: TGTGCCAGCTCCGGACAGAGCAATAGCAATCAGCCCCAGCATTTT.

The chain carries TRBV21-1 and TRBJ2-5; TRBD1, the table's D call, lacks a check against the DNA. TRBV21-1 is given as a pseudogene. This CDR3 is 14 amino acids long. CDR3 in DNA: TGTGCCAGCAGCAAAGGGGCGACAGAAGAGACCCAGTACTTC. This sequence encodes CASSKGATEETQYF.

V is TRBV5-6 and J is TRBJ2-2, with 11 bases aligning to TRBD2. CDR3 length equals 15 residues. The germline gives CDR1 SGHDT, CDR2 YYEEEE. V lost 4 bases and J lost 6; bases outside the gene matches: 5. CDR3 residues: CASSELAGDPGELFF. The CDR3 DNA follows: TGTGCCAGCAGCGAACTAGCGGGGGATCCCGGGGAGCTGTTTTTT.